The 20 T cell receptor beta chains below come from one sample, sequenced in a study of Tregs in tolerant kidney transplant recipients. This table comes from immunoSEQ multiplex PCR, and its TCRdb copy is limited to in-frame clones, with some not included. The table has over 50,000 clones, about four fifths seen once. Sequences were obtained from CD4+ T cells from blood. Every receptor here comes from a human donor in good health.

The genes are TRBV7-3 and TRBJ2-1; D tentatively reads TRBD1 or TRBD2 (5 bases each). V was pared by 5 bases and J by 1 base, with 12 bases between. Germline loops: CDR1 SGHTA, CDR2 FQGTGA. CDR3 size: 15 residues. This CDR3 is CASSPGRRSYNEQFF. The DNA of the CDR3 is TGTGCCAGCAGCCCGGGGCGGCGTTCCTACAATGAGCAGTTCTTC.

CDR3 sequence: CASSLEIFFEGTVSTEAFF. In DNA, the CDR3 is TGTGCCAGCTCACTCGAAATCTTCTTTGAGGGAACGGTGTCCACTGAAGCTTTCTTT. The V call is TRBV18, the J call TRBJ1-1; D not resolved. From germline, CDR1 is KGHSH and CDR2 LQKENI. This CDR3 is built from 19 residues. Trimming left V 4 bases short and J 4 bases short, with 28 bases between.

The chain links TRBV7-2 to TRBJ2-1, with a possible D match to TRBD2 (7 bases). There are 17 residues in the CDR3. Trimming shortened V by 2 bases and J by 6 bases, and 20 bases separated the two germline ends. Germline CDR1 and CDR2: SGHTA and FQGNSA. The CDR3 coding sequence is TGTGCCAGCAGCTTAAAAGGGGGACTAAATTGGGCCAATGAGCAGTTCTTC. Translation: CASSLKGGLNWANEQFF.

The genes are TRBV14 and TRBJ2-5; weak D call: TRBD2 (5 bases). Per the germline V gene, CDR1 is SGHDN and CDR2 is FVKESK. This CDR3 contains 13 residues. Between the trimmed V and J ends, which lost 4 bases and 5 bases, there was a span of 11 bases. The CDR3 loop reads CASSRRLGETQYF. CDR3 in DNA: TGTGCCAGCAGCCGGAGGTTGGGGGAGACCCAGTACTTC.

V usage is TRBV4-3 and J usage is TRBJ1-1; weak D call: TRBD1 (6 bases). The CDR3 contains 15 residues. Germline V CDR1 and CDR2: LGHNA, YSLEER. V was trimmed by 1 base and J by 1 base, leaving 10 bases between them. CDR3 in DNA: TGCGCCAGCAGCCAAGTAACAGGGCCGAACACTGAAGCTTTCTTT. It yields the protein CASSQVTGPNTEAFF.

The chain joins TRBV6-5 to TRBJ2-2; 9 bases are shared with TRBD2. Germline CDR1 and CDR2: MNHEY and SVGAGI. J gave up 1 base and V 5 bases, and 2 bases lay outside the gene matches. The CDR3 is made up of 15 amino acids. The CDR3 sequence is CASSRSGGNTGELFF. As DNA, the CDR3 is TGTGCCAGCAGTCGTAGCGGGGGGAACACCGGGGAGCTGTTTTTT.

The chain combines TRBV5-6 with TRBJ1-4; 7 bases map to TRBD1. This CDR3 has 14 residues. The trim removed 4 bases at V and 8 bases at J, leaving 8 bases unmatched. The germline CDR1 and CDR2 sequences are SGHDT and YYEEEE. CDR3 region: CASSTATGVEKLFF. As DNA, the CDR3 is TGTGCCAGCAGCACGGCTACAGGGGTCGAAAAACTGTTTTTT.

This chain joins TRBV18 and TRBJ2-5, with TRBD2 identical over 7 bases. V dropped 0 bases and J dropped 1; count of bases not matched to a gene: 5. The CDR3 contains 16 residues. The germline V gene has CDR1 KGHSH and CDR2 LQKENI. The CDR3 DNA is TGTGCCAGCTCACCACCGGTACGGGGGGTCCAAGAGACCCAGTACTTC. Its protein product is CASSPPVRGVQETQYF.

In its sample, this clone was seen once. The chain combines TRBV28 with TRBJ2-5; 10 bases are shared with TRBD2. The germline CDR1 and CDR2 sequences are MDHEN and SYDVKM. Germline trimming cut 7 bases from V and 2 bases from J; bases unmatched to any gene: 4. The CDR3 contains 14 residues. The CDR3 is CASNERGGQETQYF. DNA for the CDR3: TGTGCCAGCAACGAGCGGGGGGGACAAGAGACCCAGTACTTC. The full variable domain, in which reference TRBV28 and TRBJ2-5 provide the parts outside the CDR3, is DVKVTQSSRYLVKRTGEKVFLECVQDMDHENMFWYRQDPGLGLRLIYFSYDVKMKEKGDIPEGYSVSREKKERFSLILESASTNQTSMYLCASNERGGQETQYFGPGTRLLVL.

This clone was detected once. The rearrangement links TRBV7-9 to TRBJ2-3, with a weak D call TRBD1 (6 bases). Between the trimmed V and J ends, which lost 1 base and 4 bases, there was a span of 15 bases. Germline V gives CDR1 SEHNR, CDR2 FQNEAQ (reference sequence). The length of the CDR3 is 16 residues. The CDR3: CASSLVPGVVPDTQYF. CDR3 coding DNA: TGTGCCAGCAGCTTAGTCCCAGGGGTGGTCCCAGATACGCAGTATTTT.

The gene calls are TRBV12-5 and TRBJ1-4; D perhaps matches TRBD1 (6 bases). This CDR3 region has 14 residues. Germline CDR1 reads LGHNT; CDR2 reads FRNRAP. With 2 bases removed from V and 7 bases from J, the gap between germline ends came to 11 bases. CDR3 in amino acids: CASGLSAGVEKLFF. DNA of the CDR3: TGTGCTAGTGGTTTGTCGGCAGGGGTTGAAAAACTGTTTTTT. Drawing the rest from reference TRBV12-5 and TRBJ1-4, the complete variable domain is DARVTQTPRHKVTEMGQEVTMRCQPILGHNTVFWYRQTMMQGLELLAYFRNRAPLDDSGMPKDRFSAEMPDATLATLKIQPSEPRDSAVYFCASGLSAGVEKLFFGSGTQLSVL.

The V and J genes are TRBV19 and TRBJ2-7; D not certain. V lost 5 bases, J lost 5 bases, and 19 bases lay in between. From germline, CDR1 is LNHDA and CDR2 SQIVND (reference sequence). There are 15 residues in the CDR3. As DNA, the CDR3 is TGTGCCAGTAGTCCCCCCCGGCGTGGCGCGGACGAGCAGTACTTC. Translation gives CASSPPRRGADEQYF.

The chain combines TRBV5-1 with TRBJ2-2; D possibly corresponds to TRBD2 (5 bases). This CDR3 has 15 amino acids. Germline V CDR1 and CDR2: SGHRS, YFSETQ. The V gene lost 5 bases and the J gene lost 4 bases, with 15 bases spanning the gap. The CDR3 loop is CASREFSEPTGELFF. The CDR3 DNA is TGCGCCAGCAGGGAGTTTAGCGAACCCACCGGGGAGCTGTTTTTT.

The chain has TRBV4-3 and TRBJ2-1, with D perhaps being TRBD1 or TRBD2 (5 bases each). The CDR3 spans 15 residues. V lost 0 bases to trimming and J lost 6 bases, with 12 bases between them. Per germline, CDR1 LGHNA and CDR2 YSLEER. CDR3 sequence reads: CASSQDSGRVNEQFF. In DNA, the CDR3 is TGCGCCAGCAGCCAAGATTCGGGACGGGTCAATGAGCAGTTCTTC.

This clone was counted a few times. The chain uses TRBV2 and TRBJ1-5; D remains unclear. V was pared by 6 bases and J by 0 bases, with 12 bases between. This CDR3 has 15 amino acids. The germline V gene encodes CDR1 SNHLY and CDR2 FYNNEI. CDR3 loop: CASRAGGTSNQPQHF. The CDR3 DNA is TGTGCCAGCAGAGCTGGCGGAACTAGCAATCAGCCCCAGCATTTT.

In regard to this clone: Other DNA sequences within the sample encode an identical CDR3. This chain joins TRBV7-2 and TRBJ1-2; weak D call: TRBD1 (5 bases). Trimming took 4 bases from V and 3 from J, leaving 9 bases between them. This CDR3 is built from 13 residues. Germline CDR1 SGHTA, CDR2 FQGNSA. CDR3 DNA: TGTGCCAGCAGCTCGGGGCGGTACTATGGCTACACCTTC. Translation: CASSSGRYYGYTF. Full variable domain (rest looked up from reference TRBV7-2 and TRBJ1-2): GAGVSQSPSNKVTEKGKDVELRCDPISGHTALYWYRQSLGQGLEFLIYFQGNSAPDKSGLPSDRFSAERTGGSVSTLTIQRTQQEDSAVYLCASSSGRYYGYTFGSGTRLTVV.

The V call is TRBV4-1, the J call TRBJ2-7; D is uncertain. The CDR3 length is 11 residues. Trimming took off 3 bases at V and 5 bases at J, with 5 bases between the two ends. Germline CDR1 reads MGHRA; CDR2 reads YSYEKL. DNA for the CDR3: TGCGCCAGCAGCCACCGACACGAGCAGTACTTC. Its translation is CASSHRHEQYF.

This clone was found a few times. This chain connects TRBV10-2 to TRBJ1-5; no firm D call. Germline CDR1 is WSHSY and CDR2 is SAAADI. This CDR3 is 13 amino acids long. With 8 bases removed from V and 6 bases from J, the gap between germline ends came to 14 bases. The CDR3 loop is CASWAGPTQPQHF. As DNA, the CDR3 is TGCGCCAGCTGGGCAGGCCCTACTCAGCCCCAGCATTTT.

The chain carries TRBV4-3 and TRBJ1-4; tentatively, D is TRBD1 (5 bases). The CDR3 has 16 residues. CDR1 and CDR2 from the germline V gene are LGHNA and YSLEER. Between the trimmed V and J ends, which lost 0 bases and 5 bases, there was a span of 13 bases. In DNA form, the CDR3 reads TGCGCCAGCAGCCAAGATTTTGCAGGGATGAATGAAAAACTGTTTTTT. This translates into CASSQDFAGMNEKLFF.

J is TRBJ1-2 and V is TRBV29-1; D gene ambiguous. V lost 4 bases and J lost 0, with 12 bases in between. The CDR3 covers 14 residues. The germline CDR1 and CDR2 sequences are SQVTM and ANQGSEA. The CDR3 loop is CSVGGRVSNYGYTF. In DNA, the CDR3 is TGCAGCGTTGGGGGAAGGGTTTCTAACTATGGCTACACCTTC.